A selection of T cell receptor beta chains follows, all from one sample in a study of technical replicates of blood from a few donors. The data were produced by immunoSEQ multiplex PCR, yet TCRdb's version contains in-frame clones alone and is incomplete. The table includes around 80,000 clones, 95% to 98% detected once. The sample was T cells isolated from PBMCs. Receptors originate from a human donor in good health. Both conserved end residues are part of each CDR3. A D gene is named only where the DNA matches it firmly. The size of a clone is reported for some rows only, either as once, few or many, or as a class for expanded clones.

once	TRBV11-3	TRBD2	TRBJ2-4	TGTGCCAGCAGCTTGGCGGGAGGAGAAGCCAAAAACATTCAGTACTTC	CASSLAGGEAKNIQYF
-	TRBV7-2	TRBD1	TRBJ1-2	TGTGCCAGCAGCGGAATCATCGGGACAGGGGACTTC	CASSGIIGTGDF
-	TRBV11-3	TRBD1	TRBJ2-7	TGTGCCAGCAGCTTAGAGCAAGGGACAGTCTACGAGCAGTACTTC	CASSLEQGTVYEQYF
-	TRBV29-1	-	TRBJ2-5	TGCAGCGTTGCCACGGCGCCCCCCAGGGCTCAAGAGACCCAGTACTTC	CSVATAPPRAQETQYF
-	TRBV27	TRBD1	TRBJ1-2	TGTGCCAGCCAAAGACAGGGAACTAACTATGGCTACACCTTC	CASQRQGTNYGYTF
-	TRBV19	TRBD1	TRBJ1-2	TGTGCCAGTAGTATAGATGGGACAGGGGGCTATGGCTACACCTTC	CASSIDGTGGYGYTF
-	TRBV20-1	TRBD1	TRBJ1-2	TGCAGTGCCGGGACAGGGATAGGCTACACCTTC	CSAGTGIGYTF
-	TRBV7-3	-	TRBJ1-1	TGTGCCAGCAGCTTAACCGGGACTACTGAAGCTTTCTTT	CASSLTGTTEAFF
-	TRBV7-9	-	TRBJ2-1	TGTGCCAGCAGCCCATTGGGGGGATGGGACAATGAGCAGTTCTTC	CASSPLGGWDNEQFF
-	TRBV5-1	TRBD1	TRBJ2-7	TGCGCCAGCAGCGGGGGGGACAGGGGCTTGGTTGTCGAGCAGTACTTC	CASSGGDRGLVVEQYF
few	TRBV27	-	TRBJ1-5	TGTGCCAGCAGCCAGGGAAATCAGCCCCAGCATTTT	CASSQGNQPQHF
few	TRBV11-2	-	TRBJ2-7	TGTGCCAGCAGCTTAGGACCTCAGGGCTACGAGCAGTACTTC	CASSLGPQGYEQYF
-	TRBV21-1	-	TRBJ1-1	TGTGCCAGCAAGGGACAGGGTGAAACTGAAGCTTTCTTT	CASKGQGETEAFF
once	TRBV6-5	-	TRBJ1-1	TGTGCCAGCAGTTACAACAGCAACACTGAAGCTTTCTTT	CASSYNSNTEAFF
-	TRBV6-1	-	TRBJ2-7	TGTGCCAGCCAACAGGGTTCCTACGAGCAGTACTTC	CASQQGSYEQYF
-	TRBV11-3	-	TRBJ2-7	TGTGCCAGCAGCTTACACGGTTACGAGCAGTACTTC	CASSLHGYEQYF